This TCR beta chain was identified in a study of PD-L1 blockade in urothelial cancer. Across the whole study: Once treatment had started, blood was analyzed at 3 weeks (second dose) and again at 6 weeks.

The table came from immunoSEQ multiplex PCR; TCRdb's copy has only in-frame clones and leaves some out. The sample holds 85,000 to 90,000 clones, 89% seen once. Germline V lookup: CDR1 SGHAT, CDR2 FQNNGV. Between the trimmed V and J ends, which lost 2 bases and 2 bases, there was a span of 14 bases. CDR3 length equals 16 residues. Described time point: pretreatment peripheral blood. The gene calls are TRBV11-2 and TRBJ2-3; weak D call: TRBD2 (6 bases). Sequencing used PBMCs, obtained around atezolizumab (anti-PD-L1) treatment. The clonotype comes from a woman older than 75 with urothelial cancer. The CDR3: CASSLNGRTHTDTQYF. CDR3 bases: TGTGCCAGCAGCTTAAACGGGAGAACCCACACAGATACGCAGTATTTT. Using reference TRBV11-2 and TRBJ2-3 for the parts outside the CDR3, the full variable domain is EAGVAQSPRYKIIEKRQSVAFWCNPISGHATLYWYQQILGQGPKLLIQFQNNGVVDDSQLPKDRFSAERLKGVDSTLKIQPAKLEDSAVYLCASSLNGRTHTDTQYFGPGTRLTVL.